The source of this TCR beta chain is a study of beta chain features in type 1 diabetes. Expressed TCRB transcripts were sequenced because the isolated RNA had all been reverse transcribed beforehand. Clones were sequenced by immunoSEQ multiplex PCR, and TCRdb holds only the in-frame ones, with some missing. Of over 100,000 clones detected, about 16% appear once; the ten largest clones hold 2% to 3%. Study conclusions and caveats: Cells with high TCR expression could be over-represented when cDNA is sequenced. The naive, central memory and Treg TCRB repertoires of patients appeared to be more similar to one another than those of healthy donors. For Type 1 diabetes patients, all four CD4+ subsets carried TCRB CDR3s that were moderately but significantly shorter.

By way of CD45RO/CCR7/CD25/CD127/CD95/CD27, the CD4+ regulatory, stem cell-like memory, central memory and naive cells were sorted. Germline CDR1 SGHNT, CDR2 YENEEA. V was clipped by 9 bases and J by 5 bases, with 16 bases between them. CDR3 size: 14 residues. For this clone: Its antigen is not known.

The sample comprised central memory CD4+ T cells from blood. The sequence derives from a man aged 25 to 40 with type 1 diabetes. The V and J genes are TRBV11-3 and TRBJ2-2; perhaps TRBD1 as D (5 bases). The CDR3 protein is CASTKAGKTGELFF. CDR3 bases: TGTGCCAGTACTAAGGCAGGGAAAACCGGGGAGCTGTTTTTT.